This TCR beta chain originates from a study of OX40 agonist ivuxolimab in advanced cancers. V shed 7 bases and J 3 bases; nucleotides not matched to a gene: 10. CDR1 SEHNR and CDR2 FQNEAQ come from the germline V gene (reference sequence). The CDR3 sequence is 16 residues long. Assay used: immunoSEQ multiplex PCR; TCRdb lists only in-frame clones, some missing. The sample records some 39,000 clones, more than 65% being singletons. Autoimmune disease history or systemic immunosuppression disqualified patients. The rearrangement links TRBV7-9 to TRBJ2-1; the match to TRBD2 covers 9 bases. The TCR comes from an adult with an advanced solid tumor such as melanoma, head and neck, liver or kidney cancer. Here the sequenced sample was CD4+ or CD8+ T cells sorted from blood, taken in a trial of the OX40 agonist ivuxolimab. CDR3 sequence (DNA): TGTGCCAGCATACCCGAAAGCGGGGGGCTCTACAATGAGCAGTTCTTC. It codes for CASIPESGGLYNEQFF.